The clone carrying this TCR beta chain was detected many times. The target antigen is unknown. Based on clinical symptoms, serum thyroxine and TRAb, thyroid ultrasound and orbital computed tomography, diagnoses were reached. First hyperthyroidism diagnosis is when the blood sample was obtained, before any ophthalmopathy symptoms. This record belongs to a study of T cells in Graves' hyperthyroidism and ophthalmopathy. Study results and caveats: A model using 13 V-J features told ophthalmopathy apart from stable hyperthyroidism.

RNA transcripts gave rise to amplified TCR beta CDR3 regions. When the TCR CDR3 underwent first-round RT-PCR, the HTBI primer set was used. TCRdb independently ran MiXCR on the multiplex PCR reads; one entry per CDR3 protein. The repertoire holds about 360,000 distinct CDR3 sequences, approximately 15% seen once, with under 25% in the top ten. Germline values: CDR1 MNHNS, CDR2 SASEGT. The junction had 6 bases not matched to a gene; V was cut back by 6 bases and J by 4 bases. The length of the CDR3 is 15 residues. Input material: blood. V usage is TRBV6-1 and J usage is TRBJ2-2; 9 positions agree with TRBD1. The clonotype comes from a man younger than 45 with Graves' hyperthyroidism that later progressed to Graves' ophthalmopathy. The CDR3 coding sequence is TGTGCCAGCAGAAACAGGGGGCGCGCCACCGGGGAGCTGTTTTTT. This encodes CASRNRGRATGELFF.